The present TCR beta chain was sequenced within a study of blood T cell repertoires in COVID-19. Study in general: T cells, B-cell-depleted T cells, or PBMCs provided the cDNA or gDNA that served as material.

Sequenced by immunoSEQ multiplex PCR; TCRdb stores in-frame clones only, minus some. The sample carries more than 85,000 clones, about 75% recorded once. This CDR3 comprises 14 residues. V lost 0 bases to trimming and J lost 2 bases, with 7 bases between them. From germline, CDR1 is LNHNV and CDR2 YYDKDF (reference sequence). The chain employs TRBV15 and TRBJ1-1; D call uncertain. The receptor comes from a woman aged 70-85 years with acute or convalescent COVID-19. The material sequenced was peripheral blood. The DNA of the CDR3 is TGTGCCACCAGCAGAGAACTGTCAAACACTGAAGCTTTCTTT. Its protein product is CATSRELSNTEAFF. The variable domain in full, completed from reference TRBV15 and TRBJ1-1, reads DAMVIQNPRYQVTQFGKPVTLSCSQTLNHNVMYWYQQKSSQAPKLLFHYYDKDFNNEADTPDNFQSRRPNTSFCFLDIRSPGLGDTAMYLCATSRELSNTEAFFGQGTRLTVV.